The 11 T cell receptor beta chains below all came from one sample that was sequenced in a study of cytomegalovirus exposure and HLA in healthy donors. The PCR used 60 Vbeta and 13 Jbeta primers. Profiling relied on immunoSEQ multiplex PCR, and the TCRdb table lists in-frame clones only, not all of them. This listing includes around 33,000 clones. The source material was PBMCs. The receptor source for this set is a man aged 40-49 years in good health and CMV-seronegative.

The chain carries TRBV2 and TRBJ2-3; 12 nucleotides line up with TRBD1. From germline, CDR1 is SNHLY and CDR2 FYNNEI. The CDR3 extends over 15 amino acids. Germline trimming cut 8 bases from V and 5 bases from J; bases unmatched to any gene: 8. CDR3 protein: CASASGQGAVDTQYF. The CDR3 nucleotides read TGTGCCAGCGCCTCGGGACAGGGGGCGGTAGATACGCAGTATTTT.

V gene TRBV27 combines with J gene TRBJ2-7; maybe TRBD2 (8 bases). V gave up 5 bases and J gave up 2 bases, with 22 bases separating them. Germline CDR1 MNHEY, CDR2 SMNVEV (reference sequence). The CDR3 is made up of 17 amino acids. The CDR3 loop is CASSLLGGGQQAYEQYF. CDR3 nucleotides: TGTGCCAGCAGTCTCCTCGGGGGGGGACAGCAAGCCTACGAGCAGTACTTC.

The chain couples TRBV28 to TRBJ1-1; D is unresolved. V lost 5 bases and J lost 7, with 17 bases in between. This CDR3 contains 14 residues. Germline V lookup: CDR1 MDHEN, CDR2 SYDVKM. This chain's CDR3 is CASSPAGTYGEAFF. CDR3 coding DNA: TGTGCCAGCAGTCCGGCAGGCACTTACGGTGAAGCTTTCTTT.

The chain has TRBV6-5 and TRBJ2-1, with 12 nucleotides matching TRBD2. CDR1 and CDR2 (germline): MNHEY, SVGAGI. V dropped 7 bases and J dropped 12; count of bases not matched to a gene: 10. CDR3 size: 14 residues. The CDR3 is CASKPGLAGIWQFF. In nucleotides, the CDR3 is TGTGCCAGCAAGCCCGGACTAGCGGGGATTTGGCAGTTCTTC.

CDR3 amino acids: CASGGDAYNEQFF. CDR3 coding DNA: TGTGCCAGCGGAGGGGACGCCTACAATGAGCAGTTCTTC. The V call is TRBV7-9, the J call TRBJ2-1; TRBD2 is a possible D gene (6 bases). The CDR3 runs to 13 residues. Germline lookup yields CDR1 SEHNR and CDR2 FQNEAQ (reference sequence). Trimming left V 8 bases short and J 2 bases short, with 10 bases between.

The chain links TRBV18 to TRBJ1-1; a possible D gene is TRBD1 (5 bases). CDR1 and CDR2 (germline): KGHSH, LQKENI. The CDR3 is 15 amino acids. The V gene lost 2 bases and the J gene lost 1 base, with 11 bases spanning the gap. CDR3 sequence (DNA): TGTGCCAGCTCACCAAATCAAGGGGCGAACACTGAAGCTTTCTTT. Protein: CASSPNQGANTEAFF. Full variable domain (remainder filled in from reference TRBV18 and TRBJ1-1): NAGVMQNPRHLVRRRGQEARLRCSPMKGHSHVYWYRQLPEEGLKFMVYLQKENIIDESGMPKERFSAEFPKEGPSILRIQQVVRGDSAAYFCASSPNQGANTEAFFGQGTRLTVV.

The genes are TRBV7-9 and TRBJ2-2; 9 bases are a match to TRBD1. Germline V gene sequence: CDR1 SEHNR, CDR2 FQNEAQ (reference sequence). This CDR3 region has 15 residues. V trimming: 7 bases; J trimming: 6 bases; junction bases outside the gene matches: 9. CDR3 protein: CASNPGDRDAGELFF. The CDR3 bases are TGTGCCAGCAATCCCGGGGACAGGGACGCCGGGGAGCTGTTTTTT.

The CDR3, as DNA: TGTGCTAGTGCGACTCCGAACACCGGGGAGCTGTTTTTT. It encodes CASATPNTGELFF. The V gene is TRBV12-5, the J gene TRBJ2-2; no reliable D call. Trimming shortened V by 7 bases and J by 0 bases, and 6 bases separated the two germline ends. This CDR3 is 13 amino acids long. Germline V gene data show CDR1 as LGHNT and CDR2 as FRNRAP.

This chain connects TRBV7-8 to TRBJ2-3; a weak D match, TRBD1 (6 bases). The CDR3 contains 15 residues. Germline-derived CDR1 and CDR2 are SGHVS and FQNEAQ. Trimming took off 3 bases at V and 5 bases at J, with 15 bases between the two ends. CDR3 protein: CASSLGTNSRDTQYF. The CDR3 bases are TGTGCCAGCAGCTTGGGGACAAACTCCCGAGATACGCAGTATTTT. Variable domain in full (rest from reference TRBV7-8 and TRBJ2-3): GAGVSQSPRYKVAKRGQDVALRCDPISGHVSLFWYQQALGQGPEFLTYFQNEAQLDKSGLPSDRFFAERPEGSVSTLKIQRTQQEDSAVYLCASSLGTNSRDTQYFGPGTRLTVL.

This chain joins TRBV30 and TRBJ1-5; the D gene is possibly TRBD1 (6 bases). Per germline, CDR1 GTSNPN and CDR2 SVGIG (reference sequence). Trimming stripped 0 bases from V and 6 bases from J, with 21 bases between. The CDR3 has 17 amino acids. As DNA, the CDR3 is TGTGCCTGGAGTGTATCCCAGGGGCCCAGATGGGGTCAGCCCCAGCATTTT. Translating gives CAWSVSQGPRWGQPQHF.

This chain links TRBV4-1 with TRBJ2-2; 8 bases are shared with TRBD2. V shed 0 bases, J shed 3 bases, and the junction held 3 bases outside the gene matches. The CDR3 loop spans 16 amino acids. Germline loops: CDR1 MGHRA, CDR2 YSYEKL. Here the CDR3 reads CASSQEGLGDTGELFF. CDR3 in DNA: TGCGCCAGCAGCCAAGAGGGACTAGGGGACACCGGGGAGCTGTTTTTT.